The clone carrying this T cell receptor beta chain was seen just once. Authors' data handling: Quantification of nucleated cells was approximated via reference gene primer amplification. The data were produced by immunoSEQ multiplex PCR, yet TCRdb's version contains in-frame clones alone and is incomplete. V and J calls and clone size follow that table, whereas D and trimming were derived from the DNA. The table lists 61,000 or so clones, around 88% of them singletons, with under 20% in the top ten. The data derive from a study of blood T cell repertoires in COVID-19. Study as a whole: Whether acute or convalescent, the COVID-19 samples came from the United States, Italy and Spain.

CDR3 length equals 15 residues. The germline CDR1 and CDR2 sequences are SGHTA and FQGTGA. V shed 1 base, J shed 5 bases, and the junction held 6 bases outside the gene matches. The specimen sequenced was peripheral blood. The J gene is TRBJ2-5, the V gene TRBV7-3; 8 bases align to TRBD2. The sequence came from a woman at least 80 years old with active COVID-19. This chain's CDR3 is CASSLIGSGGETQYF. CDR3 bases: TGTGCCAGCAGCTTAATCGGCAGCGGGGGCGAGACCCAGTACTTC.